One and the same sample provided the 26 T cell receptor beta chains below, sequenced in a study of regulatory T cells in long-lasting Graves disease. TCR beta libraries were built with iRepertoire HTBI primers and Arm-PCR of CDR3 regions. Each CDR3 protein is one row after TCRdb ran MiXCR on the multiplex PCR reads. The sample comprises about 310,000 distinct CDR3 sequences, under 25% of which are singletons, and just over 55% rests with the top ten. Time point described: persistent/refractory GD, antithyroid drugs over 5 years with positive TRAb. The authors made the TCR library using RNA they extracted from PBMCs. Sequencing was performed on peripheral blood mononuclear cells (PBMCs), taken when the disease was refractory, from a patient treated with antithyroid drugs. Receptors were obtained from a female donor with Graves disease.

In the case of this clonotype: It is likely a read error: a sequence one base away is far more abundant. The V gene is TRBV7-2, the J gene TRBJ2-7, with D tentatively TRBD1 (6 bases). Germline V gene sequence: CDR1 SGHTA, CDR2 FQGNSA. The CDR3 covers 12 residues. The CDR3 nucleotides are TGTGCCAGCAGCACAGGGTCCTACGAGCGGTACTTC. Translated, it gives CASSTGSYERYF.

The chain joins TRBV6-1 to TRBJ1-1; 8 bases map to TRBD1. Germline CDR1 and CDR2: MNHNS and SASEGT. The CDR3 consists of 14 residues. V lost 6 bases and J lost 4; bases outside the gene matches: 7. The CDR3 sequence: CASRPQGEATEAFF. The DNA of the CDR3 is TGTGCCAGCAGGCCACAGGGGGAGGCCACTGAAGCTTTCTTT.

The table lists this clonotype with a few counts. This sequence joins TRBV30 and TRBJ2-7, with D maybe TRBD2 (5 bases). The CDR3 contains 11 residues. The germline V gene has CDR1 GTSNPN and CDR2 SVGIG (reference sequence). V dropped 5 bases and J dropped 3 bases, with 8 bases sitting between them. The CDR3 DNA follows: TGTGCCTGGGGAGCGGACTACGAGCAGTACTTC. As protein: CAWGADYEQYF.

There are many counts of this clonotype. The chain links TRBV7-2 to TRBJ1-1; D may be TRBD1 (5 bases). The germline V gene encodes CDR1 SGHTA and CDR2 FQGNSA. This CDR3 contains 12 residues. The germline V and J ends were trimmed by 8 bases and 3 bases, with 10 bases remaining between them. In nucleotides, the CDR3 is TGTGCCAGCGAATGGGGGGACACTGAAGCTTTCTTT. This sequence encodes CASEWGDTEAFF.

The sample holds many counts of this clonotype. The chain joins TRBV28 to TRBJ2-5; 9 bases align to TRBD1. Trimming removed 5 bases from V and 4 bases from J; junction bases left unmatched: 8. Germline-derived CDR1 and CDR2 are MDHEN and SYDVKM. This CDR3 contains 15 residues. As DNA, the CDR3 is TGTGCCAGCAGTGGCGCGACAGGGGGAGGAGAGACCCAGTACTTC. Its protein product is CASSGATGGGETQYF.

The sample holds many counts of this clonotype. The chain joins TRBV20-1 to TRBJ2-7, with D perhaps assigned TRBD1 or TRBD2 (6 bases each). This CDR3 contains 13 residues. Germline V CDR1 and CDR2: DFQATT, SNEGSKA (reference sequence). The germline V and J ends were trimmed by 7 bases and 6 bases, with 19 bases remaining between them. The CDR3 reads CSVREEGGGEQYF. The CDR3 nucleotides are TGCAGTGTCAGGGAGGAAGGGGGAGGCGAGCAGTACTTC.

This clonotype has at least ten counts. The rearrangement uses TRBV7-2 and TRBJ2-7; tentatively, D is TRBD2 (8 bases). The V and J ends lost 1 base and 2 bases respectively, with 21 bases between them. The CDR3 is 18 residues long. The germline V gene has CDR1 SGHTA and CDR2 FQGNSA. This CDR3 is CASSLVGGGTGVTYEQYF. In DNA form, the CDR3 reads TGTGCCAGCAGCTTAGTCGGGGGGGGAACAGGGGTTACCTACGAGCAGTACTTC. Drawing the rest from reference TRBV7-2 and TRBJ2-7, the complete variable domain is GAGVSQSPSNKVTEKGKDVELRCDPISGHTALYWYRQSLGQGLEFLIYFQGNSAPDKSGLPSDRFSAERTGGSVSTLTIQRTQQEDSAVYLCASSLVGGGTGVTYEQYFGPGTRLTVT.

Worth noting for this clonotype: One end of the junction fails to match germline, which may point to a read error. This chain uses TRBV11-3 with TRBJ2-5; maybe TRBD1 (6 bases). The CDR3 covers 11 residues. In germline, CDR1 is SGHNT, CDR2 YENEEA. In nucleotides, the CDR3 is TGTGCCAGCAGCTCAGGGGCTGGGGAGTTCTTC. Protein product: CASSSGAGEFF.

This clonotype turned up a few times. V and J are TRBV12-3 or TRBV12-4 and TRBJ2-7; possible D gene TRBD1, 6 bases. The CDR3 extends over 14 amino acids. The V and J ends lost 4 bases and 3 bases respectively, with 13 bases between them. In DNA form, the CDR3 reads TGTGCCAGCAGTTACTCCCCGGACAGCTACGAGCAGTACTTC. It yields the protein CASSYSPDSYEQYF.

This clonotype was counted at least ten times. The chain combines TRBV6-2 or TRBV6-3 with TRBJ2-2, with D uncertain. Per the germline V gene, CDR1 is MNHEY and CDR2 is SVGEGT. The CDR3 contains 12 residues. The V gene lost 7 bases and the J gene lost 1 base, with 4 bases spanning the gap. The CDR3 loop reads CASTENTGELFF. In DNA form, the CDR3 reads TGTGCCAGCACGGAGAACACCGGGGAGCTGTTTTTT.

The sample holds a few counts of this clonotype. The chain couples TRBV7-2 to TRBJ2-2, with 14 bases identical to TRBD2. The length of the CDR3 is 16 residues. Germline CDR1 reads SGHTA; CDR2 reads FQGNSA. V was clipped by 7 bases and J by 3 bases; unmatched bases: 4. The CDR3 loop is CASKGLAGAYTGELFF. CDR3 DNA: TGTGCCAGCAAGGGACTAGCGGGAGCATACACCGGGGAGCTGTTTTTT.

At least ten counts were recorded for this clonotype. The chain is built from TRBV12-3 or TRBV12-4 and TRBJ2-7, with D possibly matching TRBD1 (6 bases). CDR3 length equals 14 residues. The V gene lost 1 base and the J gene lost 5 bases, with 12 bases spanning the gap. CDR3 loop: CASSLGGRGHEQYF. CDR3 sequence (DNA): TGTGCCAGCAGTTTAGGTGGCAGGGGACACGAGCAGTACTTC.

In its sample, this clonotype was seen a few times. The chain uses TRBV6-5 and TRBJ1-1; possibly TRBD1 for D (5 bases). This CDR3 has 15 residues. The V and J ends lost 2 bases and 3 bases respectively, with 13 bases between them. Germline-derived CDR1 and CDR2 are MNHEY and SVGAGI. The DNA of the CDR3 is TGTGCCAGCAGTTACGGGGCGACCCGTGACACTGAAGCTTTCTTT. It yields the protein CASSYGATRDTEAFF.

This clonotype was found many times. The chain couples TRBV3-1 to TRBJ1-2; D may be TRBD1 (5 bases). The V end lost 1 base, the J end lost 4 bases, and 13 bases lay between the germline ends. This CDR3 has 15 residues. Per germline, CDR1 LGHDT and CDR2 YNNKEL (reference sequence). The CDR3 is CASSQGTGRGYGYTF. As DNA, the CDR3 is TGTGCCAGCAGCCAAGGGACGGGGCGAGGCTATGGCTACACCTTC.

For the CDR3, the DNA is TGTGCCAGCAGCCAAGAACAGGGCTTTAAGGGCTACACCTTC. Protein product: CASSQEQGFKGYTF. The chain employs TRBV7-2 and TRBJ1-2; perhaps TRBD1 as D (6 bases). V lost 5 bases to trimming and J lost 8 bases, with 18 bases between them. The CDR3 length is 14 residues. Germline V gene lookup returns CDR1 SGHTA and CDR2 FQGNSA.

V and J are TRBV20-1 and TRBJ2-5; D is perhaps TRBD2 (6 bases). Germline assignment: CDR1 DFQATT and CDR2 SNEGSKA (reference sequence). V shed 3 bases and J shed 2 bases, with 19 bases lying between them. The CDR3 extends over 16 amino acids. The CDR3 region is CSASTRSAGWQETQYF. The CDR3 DNA reads as TGCAGTGCTAGTACTCGATCCGCGGGATGGCAAGAGACCCAGTACTTC.

In regard to this clonotype: A read error may be the cause here, since a much bigger clone is one base away. This chain connects TRBV7-3 to TRBJ1-1; D is ambiguous. Germline lookup yields CDR1 SGHTA and CDR2 FQGTGA. Deletions cut 5 bases from V and 2 bases from J, with 6 bases between. The CDR3 contains 12 residues. The CDR3 loop reads CASSIHNTEAFF. The CDR3 DNA sequence: TGTGCCAGCAGCATACATAACACTGAAGCTTTCTTT.

This clonotype was counted many times. The rearrangement links TRBV28 to TRBJ1-2; D ambiguous. Trimming pared 5 bases from V and 5 bases from J, leaving 12 bases between. The CDR3 totals 13 residues. The germline CDR1 and CDR2 sequences are MDHEN and SYDVKM. The CDR3 DNA reads as TGTGCCAGCAGTGCCCAGGTTAATTATGGCTACACCTTC. Translation gives CASSAQVNYGYTF.

This clonotype has a count of ten or more. The chain couples TRBV3-1 to TRBJ2-2, with D uncertain. Per germline, CDR1 LGHDT and CDR2 YNNKEL (reference sequence). The CDR3 is made up of 14 amino acids. Trimming shortened V by 1 base and J by 3 bases, and 6 bases separated the two germline ends. The CDR3 is CASSQGLHTGELFF. The DNA for the CDR3 is TGTGCCAGCAGCCAAGGACTTCACACCGGGGAGCTGTTTTTT.

This clonotype appeared many times. The chain is built from TRBV28 and TRBJ1-5, with D unclear. V was trimmed by 5 bases and J by 0 bases, leaving 8 bases between them. The CDR3 consists of 14 residues. Germline CDR1 MDHEN, CDR2 SYDVKM. The CDR3 DNA reads TGTGCCAGCAGTCGGACGGTTAGCAATCAGCCCCAGCATTTT. It yields the protein CASSRTVSNQPQHF. The complete variable domain, with remaining parts taken from reference TRBV28 and TRBJ1-5, reads DVKVTQSSRYLVKRTGEKVFLECVQDMDHENMFWYRQDPGLGLRLIYFSYDVKMKEKGDIPEGYSVSREKKERFSLILESASTNQTSMYLCASSRTVSNQPQHFGDGTRLSIL.

A note on this clonotype: One end of the junction does not line up with germline, which may come from a read error. The rearrangement uses TRBV6-9 and TRBJ2-2; D gene unclear. Germline assignment: CDR1 MNHGY and CDR2 SVAAGI. The CDR3 runs to 13 residues. CDR3 in amino acids: CASSDREPGELFF. The CDR3, as DNA: TGCGCCAGCAGTGATAGGGAACCCGGGGAGCTGTTTTTT.

This clonotype was observed many times. The chain joins TRBV7-2 to TRBJ2-7; 9 bases match TRBD1. With 1 base clipped from V and 2 bases from J, the junction kept 6 bases outside the gene matches. The germline CDR1 and CDR2 sequences are SGHTA and FQGNSA. The CDR3 runs 16 residues. CDR3 amino acids: CASSLVGTGSPYEQYF. The CDR3 bases are TGTGCCAGCAGCTTAGTCGGGACAGGGTCGCCCTACGAGCAGTACTTC.

Details on this clonotype: The junction does not match germline at one end; this may be a read error. This chain connects TRBV19 to TRBJ1-2, with 7 bases matching TRBD1. The CDR3 runs 14 residues. Germline V gene lookup returns CDR1 LNHDA and CDR2 SQIVND (reference sequence). Here the CDR3 reads CTSSLGRDSYGYTF. The CDR3 region has the DNA TGTACCAGTAGCCTGGGGCGGGACAGCTATGGCTACACCTTC.

In its sample, this clonotype was seen once. The V call is TRBV4-3, the J call TRBJ1-2; 10 bases match TRBD1. J was trimmed by 3 bases and V by 0 bases; bases with no gene match: 7. The V gene's germline CDR1 is LGHNA and CDR2 YSLEER. There are 17 residues in the CDR3. The CDR3 reads CASSQEPYGQGDYGYTF. The DNA for the CDR3 is TGCGCCAGCAGCCAAGAGCCCTATGGACAGGGGGACTATGGCTACACCTTC.

This chain's CDR3 is CASRPGLDTQETQYF. The CDR3 coding sequence is TGTGCCAGCAGACCGGGACTAGATACGCAAGAGACCCAGTACTTC. The rearrangement links TRBV2 to TRBJ2-5; 8 nucleotides align to TRBD2. With 6 bases clipped from V and 2 bases from J, the junction kept 8 bases outside the gene matches. Germline values: CDR1 SNHLY, CDR2 FYNNEI. This CDR3 spans 15 amino acids.

This clonotype was recorded a few times. The chain combines TRBV7-9 with TRBJ2-3; 12 bases agree with TRBD2. With 5 bases clipped from V and 6 bases from J, the junction kept 9 bases outside the gene matches. CDR1 and CDR2 from the germline V gene are SEHNR and FQNEAQ (reference sequence). The CDR3 has 16 amino acids. In DNA, the CDR3 is TGTGCCAGCAGCGACCGACTAGCGGGAGAGGGGGATACGCAGTATTTT. It translates to CASSDRLAGEGDTQYF.